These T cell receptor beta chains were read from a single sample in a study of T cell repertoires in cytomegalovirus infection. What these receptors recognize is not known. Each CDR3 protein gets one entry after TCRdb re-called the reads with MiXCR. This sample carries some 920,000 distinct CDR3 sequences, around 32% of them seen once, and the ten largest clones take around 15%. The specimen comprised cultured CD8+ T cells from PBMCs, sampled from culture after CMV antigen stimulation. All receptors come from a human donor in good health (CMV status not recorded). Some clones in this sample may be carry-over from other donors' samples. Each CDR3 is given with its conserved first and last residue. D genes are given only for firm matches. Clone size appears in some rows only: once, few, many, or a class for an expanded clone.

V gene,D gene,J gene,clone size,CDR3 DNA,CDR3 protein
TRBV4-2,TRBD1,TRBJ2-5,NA,TGTGCCAGCAGCAAACCGCCGGGACAGGGTGTGGAGACCCAGTACTTC,CASSKPPGQGVETQYF
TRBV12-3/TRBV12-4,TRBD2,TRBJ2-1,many,TGTGCCAGTCGCGGGGGCGGGGGGCCACCCTACAATGAGCAGTTCTTC,CASRGGGGPPYNEQFF
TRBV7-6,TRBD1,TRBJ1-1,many,TGTGCCAGCAGCCGACAGGGAGGGGACACTGAAGCTTTCTTT,CASSRQGGDTEAFF
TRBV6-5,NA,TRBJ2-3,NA,TGTGCCAGCAGTTACTCATCCGGGGATACGCAGTATTTT,CASSYSSGDTQYF
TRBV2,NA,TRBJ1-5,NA,TGTGCCAGCAGTGAAAAGGGGAATCACAGGCAGCCCCAGCATTTT,CASSEKGNHRQPQHF
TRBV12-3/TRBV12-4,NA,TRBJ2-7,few,TGTGCCAGCAGTTTTCAGGAGAACTACGAGCAGTACTTC,CASSFQENYEQYF
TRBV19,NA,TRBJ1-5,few,TGTGCCAGTAGTATCCCCGGGACTCAGCCCCAGCATTTT,CASSIPGTQPQHF
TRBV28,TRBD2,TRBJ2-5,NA,TGTGCCAGCAGTTTTACTAGCGGGGGGCCCCAAGAGACCCAGTACTTC,CASSFTSGGPQETQYF
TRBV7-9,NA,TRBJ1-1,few,TGTGCCAGCAGTTCAACAGGGTTTAACACTGAAGCTTTCTTT,CASSSTGFNTEAFF
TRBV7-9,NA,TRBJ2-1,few,TGTGCCAGCAGCTTACTTTACAGGGCCTACAATGAGCAGTTCTTC,CASSLLYRAYNEQFF
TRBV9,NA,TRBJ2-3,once,TGTGCCAGCAGCGCACACTCAGGGATTAGCACAGATACGCAGTATTTT,CASSAHSGISTDTQYF
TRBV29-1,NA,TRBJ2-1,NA,TGCAGCGTTGAACTTCCGATACCCTACAATGAGCAGTTCTTC,CSVELPIPYNEQFF
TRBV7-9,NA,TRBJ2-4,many,TGTGCCAGCAGTTTAGGCGGGGACATTCAGTACTTC,CASSLGGDIQYF
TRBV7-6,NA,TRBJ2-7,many,TGTGCCAGCAGCTTAGGGGGTTATCTCTACGAGCAGTACTTC,CASSLGGYLYEQYF
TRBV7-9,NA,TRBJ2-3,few,TGTGCCAGCAGCTTAGCCGGGGACGGAGATACGCAGTATTTT,CASSLAGDGDTQYF
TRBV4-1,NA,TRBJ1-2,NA,TGCGCCAGCAGCCGAGTTGAATCGGGGGGCGACTATGGCTACACCTTC,CASSRVESGGDYGYTF
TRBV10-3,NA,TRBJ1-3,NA,TGTGCCATCTCTCGAATCGTGACAGCGGACCCCTCTGGAAACACCATATATTTT,CAISRIVTADPSGNTIYF
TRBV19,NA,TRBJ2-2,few,TGTGCCAGTAGTCTTCCCAGGGAGAACACCGGGGAGCTGTTTTTT,CASSLPRENTGELFF
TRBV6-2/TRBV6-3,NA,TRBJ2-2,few,TGTGCCAGCAGTGGCTCGGGGGCGAACACCGGGGAGCTGTTTTTT,CASSGSGANTGELFF
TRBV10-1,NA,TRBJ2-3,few,TGCGCCAGCAGCCGACAGAGCCTCACAGATACGCAGTATTTT,CASSRQSLTDTQYF
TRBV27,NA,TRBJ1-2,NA,TGTGCCAGTTCAGTTCGAGGAAGCTACTATGGCTACACCTTC,CASSVRGSYYGYTF
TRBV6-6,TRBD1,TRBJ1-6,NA,TGTGCCAGCGCCCGGGACAGGGGTAACTCACCCCTCCACTTT,CASARDRGNSPLHF
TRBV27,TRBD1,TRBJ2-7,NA,TGTGCCAGCAGTTTAGGCGGGACAGGGGGCGGGTACGAGCAGTACTTC,CASSLGGTGGGYEQYF
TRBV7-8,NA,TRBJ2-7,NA,TGTGCCAGCAGCTTAGGTCAGCGTCCATCCTACGAGCAGTACTTC,CASSLGQRPSYEQYF
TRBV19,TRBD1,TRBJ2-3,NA,TGTGCCACTGCAAACCCGGGACAGGAAACAGATACGCAGTATTTT,CATANPGQETDTQYF
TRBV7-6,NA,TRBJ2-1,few,TGTGCCAGCAGCTCTCGTCTGGGCCCTGCTTCCTACAATGAGCAGTTCTTC,CASSSRLGPASYNEQFF
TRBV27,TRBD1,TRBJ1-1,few,TGTGCCAGCAGTTTCAGGGGGCGCGAAACTGAAGCTTTCTTT,CASSFRGRETEAFF
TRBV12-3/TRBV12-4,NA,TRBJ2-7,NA,TGTGCCAGCAGTATTTCATCGGGACAAATCTACGAGCAGTACTTC,CASSISSGQIYEQYF
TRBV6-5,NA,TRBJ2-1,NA,TGTGCCAGCAGCCCTCGAGGGGTTCGGTACAATGAGCAGTTCTTC,CASSPRGVRYNEQFF
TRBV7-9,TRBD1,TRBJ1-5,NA,TGTGCCAGCAGCCCGGGACAGGGGGCACCAAGAGGTCAGCCCCAGCATTTT,CASSPGQGAPRGQPQHF
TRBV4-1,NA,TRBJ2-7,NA,TGCGCCAGCAGCCAAGCCCTTGGGGGGACCCTCTCCTACGAGCAGTACTTC,CASSQALGGTLSYEQYF
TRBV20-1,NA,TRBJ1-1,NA,TGCAGTGCTAGGGTGACAAGGCTCACTGAAGCTTTCTTT,CSARVTRLTEAFF